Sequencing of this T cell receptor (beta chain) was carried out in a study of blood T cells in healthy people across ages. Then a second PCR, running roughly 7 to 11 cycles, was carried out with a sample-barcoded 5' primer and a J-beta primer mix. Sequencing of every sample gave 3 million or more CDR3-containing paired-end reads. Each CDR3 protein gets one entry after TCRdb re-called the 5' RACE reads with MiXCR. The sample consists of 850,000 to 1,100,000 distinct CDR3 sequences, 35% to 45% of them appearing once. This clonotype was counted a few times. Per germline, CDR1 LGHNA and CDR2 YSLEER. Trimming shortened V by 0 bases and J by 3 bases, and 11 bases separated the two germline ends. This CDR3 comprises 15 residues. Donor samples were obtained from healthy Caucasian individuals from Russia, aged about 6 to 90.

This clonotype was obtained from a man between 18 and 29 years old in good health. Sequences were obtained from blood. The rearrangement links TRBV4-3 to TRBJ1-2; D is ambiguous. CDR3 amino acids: CASSQDQRVYYGYTF. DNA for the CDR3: TGCGCCAGCAGCCAAGATCAACGCGTGTACTATGGCTACACCTTC.